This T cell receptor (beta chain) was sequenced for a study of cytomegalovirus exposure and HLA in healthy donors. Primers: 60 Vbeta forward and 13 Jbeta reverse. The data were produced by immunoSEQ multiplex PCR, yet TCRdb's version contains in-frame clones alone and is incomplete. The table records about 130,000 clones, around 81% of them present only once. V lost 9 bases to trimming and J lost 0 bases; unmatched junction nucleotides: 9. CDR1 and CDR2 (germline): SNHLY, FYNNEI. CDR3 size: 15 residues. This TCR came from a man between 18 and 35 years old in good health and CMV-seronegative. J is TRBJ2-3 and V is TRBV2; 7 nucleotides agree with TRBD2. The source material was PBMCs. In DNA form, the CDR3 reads TGTGCCAGGGTCGAGCGGGGAACTAGCACAGATACGCAGTATTTT. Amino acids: CARVERGTSTDTQYF.